Each of the 26 T cell receptor beta chains below was sequenced from the same sample in a study of metastatic and nonmetastatic thyroid tumors. TCRdb reprocessed the PCR reads via MiXCR. The table records roughly 40,000 clones, about 15% of them present only once. Every patient was untreated before thyroid surgery. Source material: blood. Receptor source: a female donor with papillary thyroid cancer or a benign thyroid nodule (not recorded which). Some clones in this sample may be carry-over from other donors' samples.

This clone was seen repeatedly, ten times or more. The conserved final phenylalanine or tryptophan is absent from the CDR3, which likely points to a read error. The DNA is omitted, as the CDR3 cannot be located on it reliably, and the CDR3 follows TCRdb's listing. The genes are TRBV4-1 and TRBJ2-7; the DNA was not used to check the table's D call, TRBD2. The CDR3 is 9 residues long, counting both termini. In germline, CDR1 is MGHRA, CDR2 YSYEKL. CDR3 sequence: CASSQGTSP.

The chain employs TRBV11-2 and TRBJ2-7; 7 bases are shared with TRBD2. This CDR3 is built from 15 residues. The trim removed 0 bases at V and 4 bases at J, leaving 6 bases unmatched. Germline V lookup: CDR1 SGHAT, CDR2 FQNNGV. The CDR3 DNA reads as TGTGCCAGCAGCTTAGATAGTTGGGGGGGTTACGAGCAGTACTTC. This gives the protein CASSLDSWGGYEQYF.

Many counts were recorded for this clone. This chain joins TRBV19 and TRBJ2-4, with TRBD1 as a possible D gene (6 bases). Germline V gene lookup returns CDR1 LNHDA and CDR2 SQIVND (reference sequence). This CDR3 spans 15 amino acids. V gave up 5 bases and J gave up 1 base, with 12 bases separating them. The CDR3 sequence: CASSGGNGAKNIQYF. The CDR3 region has the DNA TGTGCCAGTAGTGGGGGCAATGGGGCCAAAAACATTCAGTACTTC. The full variable domain, with the rest looked up from reference TRBV19 and TRBJ2-4, is DGGITQSPKYLFRKEGQNVTLSCEQNLNHDAMYWYRQDPGQGLRLIYYSQIVNDFQKGDIAEGYSVSREKKESFPLTVTSAQKNPTAFYLCASSGGNGAKNIQYFGAGTRLSVL.

The chain combines TRBV27 with TRBJ2-1, with 9 bases matching TRBD2. The CDR3 totals 16 residues. Germline lookup yields CDR1 MNHEY and CDR2 SMNVEV (reference sequence). The junction had 16 bases not matched to a gene; V was cut back by 7 bases and J by 9 bases. The CDR3 loop reads CASTVSSGTPGVEQFF. The CDR3, as DNA: TGTGCCAGCACGGTGTCTAGCGGGACCCCGGGGGTTGAGCAGTTCTTC.

Relative to its sample, this clone is medium-sized. This chain connects TRBV6-1 to TRBJ2-7; either TRBD1 or TRBD2 may fit D (5 bases each). Germline V gives CDR1 MNHNS, CDR2 SASEGT. Between the trimmed V and J ends, which lost 6 bases and 0 bases, there was a span of 12 bases. CDR3 size: 14 residues. The CDR3 region has the DNA TGTGCCAGCAGGACCACCGGGACCTCCTACGAGCAGTACTTC. The encoded protein is CASRTTGTSYEQYF.

The table lists this clone with many counts. V is TRBV5-1 and J is TRBJ1-5, with a weak D call TRBD1 (5 bases). V dropped 5 bases and J dropped 0 bases, with 6 bases sitting between them. Germline V gene sequence: CDR1 SGHRS, CDR2 YFSETQ. The CDR3 sequence is 13 residues long. CDR3 coding DNA: TGCGCCAGCAGGACAGATAGCAATCAGCCCCAGCATTTT. Its protein product is CASRTDSNQPQHF.

This clone showed up many times. This rearrangement joins TRBV12-3 or TRBV12-4 to TRBJ1-1; TRBD1 aligns across 8 bases. J gave up 1 base and V 5 bases, and 6 bases lay outside the gene matches. The CDR3 runs 15 residues. Here the CDR3 reads CASSPRQGSNTEAFF. As DNA, the CDR3 is TGTGCCAGCAGTCCGAGACAGGGGTCGAACACTGAAGCTTTCTTT.

This clone was counted at least ten times. The chain couples TRBV27 to TRBJ2-1, with 8 bases aligning to TRBD2. V shed 4 bases and J 6 bases; nucleotides not matched to a gene: 11. Germline lookup yields CDR1 MNHEY and CDR2 SMNVEV (reference sequence). The CDR3 loop spans 16 amino acids. In DNA form, the CDR3 reads TGTGCCAGCAGTTCCTTCCCAGCGGGAGTAGGCAATGAGCAGTTCTTC. Amino acids: CASSSFPAGVGNEQFF.

In this sample, this clone turned up many times. The chain carries TRBV4-2 and TRBJ2-2; tentative D call: TRBD1 (5 bases). Germline V gives CDR1 LGHNA, CDR2 YNFKEQ. The V end was cut by 0 bases, the J end by 7 bases, with 12 bases between. The CDR3 is made up of 15 amino acids. The CDR3 reads CASSQDGQGGGELFF. In nucleotides, the CDR3 is TGTGCCAGCAGCCAAGATGGGCAGGGCGGCGGGGAGCTGTTTTTT.

This clone came up many times. The chain combines TRBV5-1 with TRBJ1-3; D is unresolved. Trimming removed 4 bases at V and 0 bases at J, with 8 bases between. The CDR3 consists of 14 residues. CDR1 SGHRS and CDR2 YFSETQ come from the germline V gene. The CDR3 sequence is CASSQRSSGNTIYF. In DNA, the CDR3 is TGCGCCAGCAGCCAAAGGAGCTCTGGAAACACCATATATTTT. Full variable domain (missing parts from reference TRBV5-1 and TRBJ1-3): KAGVTQTPRYLIKTRGQQVTLSCSPISGHRSVSWYQQTPGQGLQFLFEYFSETQRNKGNFPGRFSGRQFSNSRSEMNVSTLELGDSALYLCASSQRSSGNTIYFGEGSWLTVV.

Ten or more counts support this clone. This chain connects TRBV20-1 to TRBJ1-4; 7 bases match TRBD1. V gave up 0 bases and J gave up 7 bases; unmatched junction bases: 2. The germline CDR1 and CDR2 sequences are DFQATT and SNEGSKA (reference sequence). The length of the CDR3 is 13 residues. The CDR3 is CSARDDRAEKLFF. CDR3 coding DNA: TGCAGTGCTAGAGACGACAGGGCTGAAAAACTGTTTTTT.

This clone was detected ten times or more. The CDR3 nucleotides are TGTGCCAGCTCACCTGGGCCGGCTAGTAACTATGGCTACACCTTC. Encoded protein: CASSPGPASNYGYTF. J is TRBJ1-2 and V is TRBV18, with D unclear. Trimming shortened V by 3 bases and J by 1 base, and 12 bases separated the two germline ends. Germline V gene data show CDR1 as KGHSH and CDR2 as LQKENI. The CDR3 length is 15 residues.

This clone was seen a few times. Relative to the germline gene, one junction end is altered; a read error may explain this. The rearrangement links TRBV27 to TRBJ2-1, with 10 bases identical to TRBD2. The germline gives CDR1 MNHEY, CDR2 SMNVEV (reference sequence). The CDR3 consists of 17 residues. The CDR3 coding sequence is TGTGCCATCAGTTCCTCGTTAGCGGGAGGTCCTTACAATGAGCAGTTCTTC. This translates into CAISSSLAGGPYNEQFF.

This clone occurred many times. CDR3 in amino acids: CAWSVKLRNTEAFF. CDR3 in DNA: TGTGCCTGGAGTGTCAAACTGAGGAACACTGAAGCTTTCTTT. This chain uses TRBV30 with TRBJ1-1, with D hard to call. The V end was cut by 0 bases, the J end by 1 base, with 9 bases between. Per germline, CDR1 GTSNPN and CDR2 SVGIG (reference sequence). CDR3 length: 14 amino acids.

This clone was found many times. The sample holds other DNA sequences that translate to the same CDR3. The rearrangement joins TRBV7-2 to TRBJ2-3; no firm D call. Trimming cost V 3 bases and J 4 bases, with 11 bases left between them. Germline V gives CDR1 SGHTA, CDR2 FQGNSA. The CDR3 totals 14 residues. Written as DNA, the CDR3 is TGTGCCAGCAGCTTTCACCCTAGAGCAGATACGCAGTATTTT. Translation gives CASSFHPRADTQYF.

This clone was recorded at least ten times. The gene calls are TRBV11-3 and TRBJ2-1; 7 nucleotides match TRBD1. The CDR3 runs 13 residues. The J segment lost 7 bases and the V segment lost 5 bases, leaving 5 bases of the junction unmatched. Germline values: CDR1 SGHNT, CDR2 YENEEA. CDR3 in amino acids: CASSPQGWNEQFF. The CDR3 nucleotides are TGTGCCAGCAGCCCACAGGGGTGGAATGAGCAGTTCTTC.

V gene TRBV12-3 or TRBV12-4 combines with J gene TRBJ2-7; 8 bases are a match to TRBD2. CDR3 length: 14 residues. V dropped 3 bases and J dropped 4; count of bases not matched to a gene: 5. The CDR3 here is CASSLERGSYEQYF. The CDR3 coding sequence is TGTGCCAGCAGTTTGGAGCGGGGGTCATACGAGCAGTACTTC.

The table lists this clone with many counts. This chain joins TRBV5-1 and TRBJ2-3; 8 bases are shared with TRBD2. The CDR3 contains 14 residues. Losses at the gene ends were 4 bases for V and 0 bases for J; bases not matched to a gene: 1. The germline V gene has CDR1 SGHRS and CDR2 YFSETQ. The CDR3 protein is CASSPGGSTDTQYF. In DNA, the CDR3 is TGCGCCAGCAGCCCGGGGGGGAGCACAGATACGCAGTATTTT.

This clone has a count of ten or more. The chain joins TRBV27 to TRBJ2-7; D is unresolved. Germline lookup yields CDR1 MNHEY and CDR2 SMNVEV (reference sequence). This CDR3 has 11 residues. V gave up 4 bases and J gave up 3 bases, with 4 bases separating them. In nucleotides, the CDR3 is TGTGCCAGCAGTTCGGACTACGAGCAGTACTTC. It codes for CASSSDYEQYF.

This clone was seen at least ten times. The chain recombines TRBV4-2 with TRBJ2-5; TRBD2 matches 15 bases. This CDR3 is 19 amino acids long. Trimming at V came to 0 bases and at J to 1 base, leaving 6 bases not matched to a gene. Per the germline V gene, CDR1 is LGHNA and CDR2 is YNFKEQ. The chain's CDR3 is CASSQDRGLAGGIQETQYF. CDR3 DNA sequence: TGTGCCAGCAGCCAAGATAGGGGACTAGCGGGAGGAATCCAAGAGACCCAGTACTTC.

This clone was seen repeatedly, ten times or more. J is TRBJ2-7 and V is TRBV5-6; D unresolved. Germline lookup yields CDR1 SGHDT and CDR2 YYEEEE. Trimming left V 1 base short and J 2 bases short, with 10 bases between. This CDR3 region has 14 residues. The CDR3 protein is CASSLYHTTYEQYF. The DNA for the CDR3 is TGTGCCAGCAGCTTGTATCATACCACCTACGAGCAGTACTTC.

This clone was counted at least ten times. The J gene is TRBJ1-6, the V gene TRBV30; tentative D call: TRBD1 (5 bases). CDR3 size: 13 residues. The germline gives CDR1 GTSNPN, CDR2 SVGIG (reference sequence). Trimming cost V 3 bases and J 6 bases, with 9 bases left between them. This CDR3 is CAWRGLGNSPLHF. The DNA for the CDR3 is TGTGCCTGGAGGGGACTTGGTAATTCACCCCTCCACTTT.

To note about this clone: One end of the junction fails to match germline, which may point to a read error. This CDR3 reads CASTNRWDYNSPLHF. The CDR3 DNA reads TGTGCTAGCACTAACAGGTGGGACTATAATTCACCCCTCCACTTT. The chain uses TRBV12-3 or TRBV12-4 and TRBJ1-6; TRBD1 is a possible D gene (5 bases). The CDR3 is 15 amino acids.

In this sample, this clone turned up many times. The genes are TRBV6-1 and TRBJ1-1; D remains unclear. The CDR3 has 15 residues. Germline loops: CDR1 MNHNS, CDR2 SASEGT. V dropped 0 bases and J dropped 3 bases, with 11 bases sitting between them. The CDR3: CASSEALPWDTEAFF. The CDR3 nucleotides are TGTGCCAGCAGTGAAGCGTTACCCTGGGACACTGAAGCTTTCTTT.

With regard to this clone: Possible read error: a much larger clone is one base away. The chain is built from TRBV27 and TRBJ1-1, with a tentative D call TRBD1 (5 bases). From germline, CDR1 is MNHEY and CDR2 SMNVEV (reference sequence). CDR3 length: 13 residues. The CDR3 loop is CASSLGVNTESFF. The CDR3 DNA follows: TGTGCCAGCAGTTTGGGGGTGAACACTGAATCTTTCTTT.

Relative to its sample, this clone is medium-sized. The chain combines TRBV6-1 with TRBJ1-5; D call uncertain. Per germline, CDR1 MNHNS and CDR2 SASEGT. V lost 6 bases and J 7 bases, leaving 10 bases between the germline ends. This CDR3 spans 12 amino acids. Here the CDR3 reads CASRKVGQPQHF. CDR3 coding DNA: TGTGCCAGCAGGAAGGTGGGGCAGCCCCAGCATTTT.